The clone carrying this T cell receptor beta chain turned up a few times. This specimen belongs to a study of patients and donors after allogeneic stem cell transplantation. TCRdb processed the RT-PCR reads anew with MiXCR; each CDR3 protein has one entry. Of roughly 180,000 distinct CDR3 sequences detected, 35% to 50% appear once; the ten largest clones hold about 35%. Sequenced: blood, either unsorted or a sorted T cell fraction (not recorded which). The sequence came from a human donor who was either an allogeneic HSCT recipient or a stem cell or donor lymphocyte infusion donor (not recorded which). It is not recorded whose cells these are; they may come from a transplant donor.

The chain's CDR3 is CSVADRGGKKLFF. CDR3 bases: TGCAGTGTTGCCGACAGGGGAGGGAAAAAACTGTTTTTT. V is TRBV20-1 and J is TRBJ1-4, with 8 positions matching TRBD1. The trim removed 7 bases at V and 9 bases at J, leaving 10 bases unmatched. Germline V gives CDR1 DFQATT, CDR2 SNEGSKA (reference sequence). The CDR3 loop spans 13 amino acids.